What follows are 14 T cell receptor beta chains derived from one specimen sequenced in a study of OX40 agonist ivuxolimab in advanced cancers. The library relied on the immunoSEQ multiplex PCR assay. What TCRdb holds here is the immuneACCESS table cut down to in-frame rearrangements. Part of the clones is not present; checked against another copy, under half of the missing clones reflect an unresolved V gene, and the others are unexplained. This sample gives around 70,000 clones in total; about 86% of them show up just once. The ten biggest clones cover 2.5% to 3.5% of the sample. Sequencing used CD4+ or CD8+ T cells sorted from blood, obtained in a trial of the OX40 agonist ivuxolimab. The receptors originated from an adult with an advanced solid tumor such as melanoma, head and neck, liver or kidney cancer.

The rearrangement uses TRBV11-2 and TRBJ2-3; D may be TRBD2 (6 bases). Germline values: CDR1 SGHAT, CDR2 FQNNGV. The V gene lost 5 bases and the J gene lost 2 bases, with 8 bases spanning the gap. The CDR3 runs to 13 residues. The DNA for the CDR3 is TGTGCCAGCAGCGCGGGGCCCACAGATACGCAGTATTTT. It is translated as CASSAGPTDTQYF.

This rearrangement joins TRBV4-1 to TRBJ2-5, with 11 positions matching TRBD1. The germline V gene encodes CDR1 MGHRA and CDR2 YSYEKL. The CDR3 sequence is 16 residues long. After removal of 2 bases from V and 2 bases from J, the junction contained 4 bases not matched to a gene. CDR3 sequence: CASSQLGQGAQETQYF. The CDR3 coding sequence is TGCGCCAGCAGCCAACTTGGACAGGGGGCACAAGAGACCCAGTACTTC.

The CDR3 DNA is TGTGCCATCAGCTCGGACGGCGCCGGGGAGCTGTTTTTT. It is translated as CAISSDGAGELFF. The gene calls are TRBV10-3 and TRBJ2-2; D is unresolved. This CDR3 region has 13 residues. Looked up from germline, CDR1 is ENHRY and CDR2 is SYGVKD. V lost 6 bases to trimming and J lost 6 bases, with 11 bases between them.

A single count supports this clone. The chain carries TRBV6-1 and TRBJ2-2; D uncertain. Germline values: CDR1 MNHNS, CDR2 SASEGT. V lost 0 bases to trimming and J lost 4 bases, with 6 bases between them. The CDR3 runs 14 residues. The CDR3 loop reads CASSEAVVTGELFF. CDR3 sequence (DNA): TGTGCCAGCAGTGAAGCGGTCGTCACCGGGGAGCTGTTTTTT.

The CDR3 DNA reads TGTGCCAGCAGCACTGGACAGGGCGCTGAGCAGTACTTC. Translation gives CASSTGQGAEQYF. The rearrangement joins TRBV5-6 to TRBJ2-7, with TRBD1 identical over 8 bases. The length of the CDR3 is 13 residues. CDR1 is SGHDT, CDR2 YYEEEE, per germline. V shed 4 bases, J shed 7 bases, and the junction held 7 bases outside the gene matches.

The gene calls are TRBV19 and TRBJ1-2; tentative D call: TRBD1 (6 bases). The CDR3 loop spans 15 amino acids. Trimming removed 0 bases at V and 4 bases at J, with 12 bases between. Looked up from germline, CDR1 is LNHDA and CDR2 is SQIVND (reference sequence). CDR3 nucleotides: TGTGCCAGTAGTATAGAGGCAGGGGATGCCTATGGCTACACCTTC. Translation: CASSIEAGDAYGYTF.

The rearrangement links TRBV29-1 to TRBJ2-1; possibly TRBD1 for D (6 bases). V lost 7 bases and J 3 bases, leaving 13 bases between the germline ends. The germline gives CDR1 SQVTM, CDR2 ANQGSEA. The CDR3 is 13 residues long. CDR3 loop: CSGNTGYYNEQFF. CDR3 DNA: TGCAGCGGCAATACAGGGTACTACAATGAGCAGTTCTTC.

This clone was counted only a few times. The chain recombines TRBV10-3 with TRBJ2-1; possible D gene TRBD1, 6 bases. Trimming cost V 5 bases and J 0 bases, with 17 bases left between them. Germline lookup yields CDR1 ENHRY and CDR2 SYGVKD. The CDR3 length is 17 residues. CDR3 sequence: CAISPNRVLSSYNEQFF. The CDR3 nucleotides are TGTGCCATCAGTCCAAACAGGGTTTTGAGCTCCTACAATGAGCAGTTCTTC.

The chain combines TRBV28 with TRBJ1-2; D gene ambiguous. Per the germline V gene, CDR1 is MDHEN and CDR2 is SYDVKM. This CDR3 region has 15 residues. Trimming stripped 8 bases from V and 5 bases from J, with 21 bases between. CDR3 in DNA: TGTGCCAGCGAAACCCAAGCGGGGAATGGGTATGGCTACACCTTC. It specifies CASETQAGNGYGYTF.

The genes are TRBV5-4 and TRBJ2-1; 7 bases match TRBD2. After removal of 4 bases from V and 4 bases from J, the junction contained 8 bases not matched to a gene. The germline CDR1 and CDR2 sequences are SGHNT and YYREEE (reference sequence). This CDR3 is built from 15 residues. The CDR3 loop reads CASSTQRDVYNEQFF. CDR3 in DNA: TGTGCCAGCAGCACCCAGCGGGACGTATACAATGAGCAGTTCTTC.

The V gene is TRBV7-2, the J gene TRBJ2-5; 9 bases are a match to TRBD2. This CDR3 has 20 residues. Per the germline V gene, CDR1 is SGHTA and CDR2 is FQGNSA. Trimming removed 0 bases from V and 0 bases from J; junction bases left unmatched: 14. The CDR3 is CASSLALVAGASWNQETQYF. The CDR3 coding sequence is TGTGCCAGCAGCTTAGCGCTAGTAGCGGGGGCATCATGGAACCAAGAGACCCAGTACTTC.

This clone is a singleton in its sample. The rearrangement joins TRBV18 to TRBJ2-2, with 8 bases that match TRBD2. Germline V gene data show CDR1 as KGHSH and CDR2 as LQKENI. The CDR3 contains 14 residues. Trimming at V came to 3 bases and at J to 6 bases, leaving 3 bases not matched to a gene. The CDR3 is CASSPGLGAGELFF. The DNA of the CDR3 is TGTGCCAGCTCACCGGGACTAGGCGCCGGGGAGCTGTTTTTT. The complete variable domain, with remaining parts taken from reference TRBV18 and TRBJ2-2, reads NAGVMQNPRHLVRRRGQEARLRCSPMKGHSHVYWYRQLPEEGLKFMVYLQKENIIDESGMPKERFSAEFPKEGPSILRIQQVVRGDSAAYFCASSPGLGAGELFFGEGSRLTVL.

The chain combines TRBV5-4 with TRBJ2-2; 7 bases match TRBD1. The CDR3 runs to 13 residues. After removal of 3 bases from V and 8 bases from J, the junction contained 4 bases not matched to a gene. Germline V gene data show CDR1 as SGHNT and CDR2 as YYREEE (reference sequence). CDR3 in DNA: TGTGCCAGCAGCTCCGACAGGGTAGGGGAGCTGTTTTTT. The encoded protein is CASSSDRVGELFF.

V gene TRBV18 combines with J gene TRBJ1-1; D is unclear. Germline-derived CDR1 and CDR2 are KGHSH and LQKENI. The CDR3 sequence is 14 residues long. The V and J ends lost 6 bases and 2 bases respectively, with 13 bases between them. The DNA of the CDR3 is TGTGCCAGCTCGCTAAAGGAGGGTAACACTGAAGCTTTCTTT. Protein: CASSLKEGNTEAFF.